The clone carrying this T cell receptor (beta chain) was recorded only once. Sequenced by immunoSEQ multiplex PCR; TCRdb stores in-frame clones only, minus some. The sample lists a few hundred thousand clones; about 85% were seen once. Recruits, aged about 18 to 89 years, lived in 20 to 30 US areas. These data originate in a study of blood T cell repertoires in COVID-19. Sequencing used PBMCs or T cells enriched from blood (not recorded which). The TCR sequence derives from a woman aged 30 to 39 who had recovered from COVID-19.

Written as DNA, the CDR3 is TGTGCCATCAGTGAGTCGGCCCAAGAGACCCAGTACTTC. Translated, it gives CAISESAQETQYF. This rearrangement joins TRBV10-3 to TRBJ2-5; D is undetermined. Germline values: CDR1 ENHRY, CDR2 SYGVKD. CDR3 length equals 13 residues. V lost 0 bases and J 1 base, leaving 3 bases between the germline ends.